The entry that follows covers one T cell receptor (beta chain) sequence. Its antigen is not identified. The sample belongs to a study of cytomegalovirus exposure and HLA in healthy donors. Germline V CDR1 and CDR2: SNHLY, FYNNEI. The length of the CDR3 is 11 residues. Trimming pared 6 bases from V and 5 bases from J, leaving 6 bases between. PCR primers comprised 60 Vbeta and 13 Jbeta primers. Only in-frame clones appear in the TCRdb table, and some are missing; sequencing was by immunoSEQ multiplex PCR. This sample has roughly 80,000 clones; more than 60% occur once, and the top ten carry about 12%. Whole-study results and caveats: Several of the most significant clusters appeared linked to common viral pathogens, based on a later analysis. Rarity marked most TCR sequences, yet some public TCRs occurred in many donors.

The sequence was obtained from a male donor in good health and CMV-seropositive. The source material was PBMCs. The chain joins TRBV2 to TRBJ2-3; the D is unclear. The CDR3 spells CASSPIDTQYF. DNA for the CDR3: TGTGCCAGCAGCCCTATAGATACGCAGTATTTT.